The sequence of this TCR beta chain was determined in a study of graft-versus-host responses after intestinal transplantation. Background on the study: The whole recipient group had anti-thymocyte globulin induction followed by tacrolimus and steroids for three to four years.

Data came from immunoSEQ multiplex PCR; TCRdb stores just in-frame clones and leaves some out. The table shows 1,600 or so clones, with 85% occurring only once. CDR3 length: 16 amino acids. J gave up 4 bases and V 4 bases, and 3 bases lay outside the gene matches. Germline-derived CDR1 and CDR2 are SGHNT and YENEEA. Details on this clone: Its matching antigen is unknown.

Broader study findings: Association was observed between peak circulating GvH clone levels and early post-transplant HvG declines.

The graft tissue was processed, and this released both intraepithelial and lamina propria lymphocytes. The chain has TRBV11-3 and TRBJ2-3, with 15 bases fitting TRBD2. The TCR sequence derives from a human patient who received an intestinal transplant, so some T cells may come from the graft donor. The sample in question was ileum tissue, obtained 12 days after intestinal transplant. Here the CDR3 reads CASSYGTSGRSDTQYF. CDR3 sequence (DNA): TGTGCCAGCAGCTACGGGACTAGCGGGAGGTCAGATACGCAGTATTTT.